The 8 T cell receptor beta chains below were found in one sample sequenced in a study of blood T cell repertoires in COVID-19. This table comes from immunoSEQ multiplex PCR, and its TCRdb copy is limited to in-frame clones, with some not included. The sample shows about 190,000 clones, roughly 80% of them seen only once. Material: peripheral blood. These receptor sequences come from a man aged 60-69 years with active or convalescent COVID-19.

The chain links TRBV1 to TRBJ2-1; the table's D call of TRBD2 was not tested on the DNA. TRBV1 is an annotated pseudogene. The CDR3 contains 13 residues. The CDR3: CTSRGWECNEQFF. CDR3 nucleotides: TGCACCAGCAGGGGTTGGGAGTGCAATGAGCAGTTCTTC.

This clone was seen once. The chain couples TRBV12-3 or TRBV12-4 to TRBJ1-5, with 7 positions matching TRBD1. Trimming cost V 7 bases and J 5 bases; bases outside gene matches: 5. This CDR3 region has 13 residues. The CDR3: CASTRGVHQPQHF. CDR3 DNA sequence: TGTGCCAGCACCAGGGGGGTTCATCAGCCCCAGCATTTT.

The chain links TRBV5-3 to TRBJ2-1; D might be TRBD2 (5 bases). TRBV5-3 is flagged as an ORF with uncertain function. V lost 2 bases to trimming and J lost 12 bases, with 6 bases between them. The CDR3 is made up of 10 amino acids. In DNA, the CDR3 is TGTGCCAGAAGCTTCGGACTGCAGTTCTTC. Amino acid sequence: CARSFGLQFF.

The chain carries TRBV18 and TRBJ2-7, with 7 bases fitting TRBD1. V was pared by 1 base and J by 6 bases, with 3 bases of the junction left unmatched. Germline V gene data show CDR1 as KGHSH and CDR2 as LQKENI. The CDR3 is made up of 13 amino acids. The CDR3 DNA follows: TGTGCCAGCTCACCACGGGACAGAAGCGAGCAGTACTTC. Translating gives CASSPRDRSEQYF. Combining the CDR3 with reference TRBV18 and TRBJ2-7 gives the whole variable domain NAGVMQNPRHLVRRRGQEARLRCSPMKGHSHVYWYRQLPEEGLKFMVYLQKENIIDESGMPKERFSAEFPKEGPSILRIQQVVRGDSAAYFCASSPRDRSEQYFGPGTRLTVT.

The chain carries TRBV2 and TRBJ2-5; 7 bases are a match to TRBD1. V was clipped by 5 bases and J by 2 bases; unmatched bases: 14. Germline V gene lookup returns CDR1 SNHLY and CDR2 FYNNEI. CDR3 size: 17 residues. In DNA, the CDR3 is TGTGCCAGCAGTTCCCGCCGCTCCAGGGGGAAGCAAGAGACCCAGTACTTC. This codes for CASSSRRSRGKQETQYF. The full variable domain, its missing parts supplied by reference TRBV2 and TRBJ2-5, is EPEVTQTPSHQVTQMGQEVILRCVPISNHLYFYWYRQILGQKVEFLVSFYNNEISEKSEIFDDQFSVERPDGSNFTLKIRSTKLEDSAMYFCASSSRRSRGKQETQYFGPGTRLLVL.

The V and J genes are TRBV28 and TRBJ2-2; D may be TRBD1 (5 bases). The germline CDR1 and CDR2 sequences are MDHEN and SYDVKM. The V end lost 5 bases, the J end lost 0 bases, and 10 bases lay between the germline ends. The CDR3 runs 15 residues. The DNA for the CDR3 is TGTGCCAGCAGTCGTGACAGCGCGAACACCGGGGAGCTGTTTTTT. Translation gives CASSRDSANTGELFF. Together with reference TRBV28 and TRBJ2-2, the CDR3 gives the full variable domain: DVKVTQSSRYLVKRTGEKVFLECVQDMDHENMFWYRQDPGLGLRLIYFSYDVKMKEKGDIPEGYSVSREKKERFSLILESASTNQTSMYLCASSRDSANTGELFFGEGSRLTVL.

The V and J genes are TRBV5-1 and TRBJ1-1, with TRBD1 identical over 11 bases. Per germline, CDR1 SGHRS and CDR2 YFSETQ. The CDR3 contains 15 residues. V dropped 4 bases and J dropped 1; count of bases not matched to a gene: 3. The CDR3 spells CASSAGQGANTEAFF. CDR3 in DNA: TGCGCCAGCAGCGCCGGACAGGGGGCGAACACTGAAGCTTTCTTT.

The gene calls are TRBV6-5 and TRBJ2-1; 8 nucleotides match TRBD2. This CDR3 has 16 amino acids. The germline V gene encodes CDR1 MNHEY and CDR2 SVGAGI. V gave up 0 bases and J gave up 7 bases; unmatched junction bases: 8. The CDR3 reads CASSYSRGLGRNEQFF. CDR3 nucleotides: TGTGCCAGCAGTTACTCGAGGGGACTAGGGCGGAATGAGCAGTTCTTC.